This is a list of T cell receptor beta chains from one sample in a study of blood T cell repertoires in COVID-19. Data came from immunoSEQ multiplex PCR; TCRdb stores just in-frame clones and leaves some out. In the table there are some 40,000 clones, 69% of which are singletons. Sequencing input: peripheral blood. The receptors come from a man older than 75 with acute or convalescent COVID-19. Each CDR3 is given with its conserved first and last residue. Each record gives: D gene, J gene, clone size, V gene, CDR3 DNA, CDR3 protein. A D gene is named only where the DNA matches it firmly. Clone size appears in some rows only: once, few, many, or a class for an expanded clone.

TRBD2,TRBJ2-1,NA,TRBV28,TGTGCCAGCAGCACCGCGACTAGCGGCTACAATGAGCAGTTCTTC,CASSTATSGYNEQFF
NA,TRBJ1-3,few,TRBV7-9,TGTGCCAGCAGCTTACAGGGTGGAAACACCATATATTTT,CASSLQGGNTIYF
NA,TRBJ1-1,NA,TRBV12-3/TRBV12-4,TGTGCCAGCAATTACGGGAGTTTATCTGAAGCTTTCTTT,CASNYGSLSEAFF
NA,TRBJ2-7,NA,TRBV20-1,TGCAGTGCTAGTACTGACTACGAGCAGTACTTC,CSASTDYEQYF
NA,TRBJ1-1,NA,TRBV2,TGTGCCAGCAGCTCGAATGAACACCACACTGAAGCTTTCTTT,CASSSNEHHTEAFF
NA,TRBJ1-2,few,TRBV14,TGTGCCAGCAGCCTGTCCGGGAACTATGGCTACACCTTC,CASSLSGNYGYTF
NA,TRBJ2-3,NA,TRBV2,TGTGCCAGCAGTTATGCGGGGGCCGGGACAGATACGCAGTATTTT,CASSYAGAGTDTQYF
TRBD1,TRBJ2-7,NA,TRBV5-4,TGTGCCAGCTGCCCGGACAGGGCCTACGAGCAGTACTTC,CASCPDRAYEQYF
NA,TRBJ2-2,NA,TRBV30,TGTGCCTGGACCTTGGGGGGAGACAACACCGGGGAGCTGTTTTTT,CAWTLGGDNTGELFF
TRBD1,TRBJ1-3,few,TRBV5-1,TGCGCCAGCAGCTTGTCATGGAGGCAGGGGGTAGCTGGAAACACCATATATTTT,CASSLSWRQGVAGNTIYF
NA,TRBJ1-4,NA,TRBV6-5,TGTGCCAGCAGTTACTCGGGGTGGGGAGAAGAAAAACTGTTTTTT,CASSYSGWGEEKLFF
TRBD2,TRBJ2-1,few,TRBV30,TGTGCCTGGAGTCAAAGCGGGAGGCGGGATGAGCAGTTCTTC,CAWSQSGRRDEQFF
TRBD2,TRBJ2-1,NA,TRBV24-1,TGTGCCACCAGTGACCCTAGCGGGGGAAGGGGTGAGCAGTTCTTC,CATSDPSGGRGEQFF
NA,TRBJ1-6,NA,TRBV6-5,TGTGCCAGCAGTTCCAAACACGCTCCCCCTAATTCACCCCTCCACTTT,CASSSKHAPPNSPLHF
NA,TRBJ1-6,NA,TRBV7-9,TGTGCCAGCAGCCTTGGGGGGAATTCACCCCTCCACTTT,CASSLGGNSPLHF
NA,TRBJ1-1,NA,TRBV5-1,TGCGCCAGCAGACCCCGACAGGAGAACACTGAAGCTTTCTTT,CASRPRQENTEAFF
TRBD1,TRBJ1-5,NA,TRBV7-2,TGTGCCAGCAGCTTCCGGACAGGGGGGGACCAGCCCCAGCATTTT,CASSFRTGGDQPQHF
TRBD1,TRBJ2-5,NA,TRBV19,TGTGCCAGTAGTAGACAGGGAAGAGAGACCCAGTACTTC,CASSRQGRETQYF
TRBD1,TRBJ2-5,few,TRBV19,TGTGCCAGCTCAAACAGGGGTCAAGAGACCCAGTACTTC,CASSNRGQETQYF
NA,TRBJ2-1,NA,TRBV5-1,TGCGCCAGCAGCTCACCCGGGGGCGGGGGCAGGAATGAGCAGTTCTTC,CASSSPGGGGRNEQFF
NA,TRBJ1-2,NA,TRBV7-2,TGTGCCAGCAGCTTCGAGACAGAGAACTATGGCTACACCTTC,CASSFETENYGYTF
TRBD1,TRBJ1-6,few,TRBV9,TGTGCCAGCAGCGTGGACAGGGGGTTGAGTTCACCCCTCCACTTT,CASSVDRGLSSPLHF
NA,TRBJ1-1,NA,TRBV5-1,TGCGCCAGCAGCCCCCGTAGGGGTAATACTGAAGCTTTCTTT,CASSPRRGNTEAFF
TRBD2,TRBJ2-1,NA,TRBV12-5,TGTGCTAGTGGTTGGGACCCACGAGGACTAGCGGTCCAAAGGCGTGAGCAGTTCTTC,CASGWDPRGLAVQRREQFF
NA,TRBJ2-7,once,TRBV11-2,TGTGCCAGCACCCTGGAGCTAAGGAGCTCCTACGAGCAGTACTTC,CASTLELRSSYEQYF
NA,TRBJ1-4,NA,TRBV18,TGTGCCAGCTCACCACTTGACAGAAGGTTTGAAAAACTGTTTTTT,CASSPLDRRFEKLFF
NA,TRBJ1-5,NA,TRBV19,TGTGCCTGCTCAAGGGGGTGGGATCAGCCCCAGCATTTT,CACSRGWDQPQHF
NA,TRBJ1-5,NA,TRBV4-2,TGTGCCAGCAGCCAAGACCGCGGAAACCAGCCCCAGCATTTT,CASSQDRGNQPQHF
TRBD2,TRBJ2-3,few,TRBV5-4,TGTGCCAGCAGCTTGTGGGGCGGGAGGACAGATACGCAGTATTTT,CASSLWGGRTDTQYF
NA,TRBJ2-1,NA,TRBV10-3,TGTGCCATCAGAGGAGGAAAGGATTCCTACAATGAGCAGTTCTTC,CAIRGGKDSYNEQFF
TRBD1,TRBJ1-6,NA,TRBV7-9,TGTGCCAGCAGTCCCGACCGGGACAGGGGGACACCCCTCCACTTT,CASSPDRDRGTPLHF
NA,TRBJ2-3,few,TRBV5-1,TGCGCCAGCAGCTTAGAGGGAGATACGCAGTATTTT,CASSLEGDTQYF
TRBD1,TRBJ2-7,NA,TRBV7-7,TGTGCCAGCAGCCAAGGACAGGGGGCCTCGGGGGAGCAGTACTTC,CASSQGQGASGEQYF
TRBD1,TRBJ2-7,NA,TRBV7-8,TGTGCCAGCAGCCCGAGCAGGGGGGAGCAGTACTTC,CASSPSRGEQYF
TRBD2,TRBJ2-1,NA,TRBV19,TGTGCCAGTAGTCAAACGTCATGGACTAGCGGGAGGGGGAGAGGAGTCATCGGGCAGTTCTTC,CASSQTSWTSGRGRGVIGQFF
NA,TRBJ1-3,NA,TRBV9,TGTGCCAGCAGCCCGGGGGGGTCGGACACCATATATTTT,CASSPGGSDTIYF
TRBD2,TRBJ2-5,NA,TRBV9,TGTGCCAGCAGCGTAGCGGCGGGAGCTGGGGAGACCCAGTACTTC,CASSVAAGAGETQYF
TRBD2,TRBJ2-1,NA,TRBV5-4,TGTGCCAGCAGCTTATCTAGCGGGAGTGAATGGAACAATGAGCAGTTCTTC,CASSLSSGSEWNNEQFF
NA,TRBJ1-6,NA,TRBV21-1,TGTGCCAGCAGCAAAGGTCCGGACAGGGACGGGAATTCACCCCTCCACTTT,CASSKGPDRDGNSPLHF
TRBD2,TRBJ2-3,NA,TRBV2,TGTGCCACCAAGAGGTCGATAGCGGGGGGGAGAGATACGCAGTATTTT,CATKRSIAGGRDTQYF
NA,TRBJ1-5,NA,TRBV19,TGTGCCAGTAGTATAGCCACAAATCAGCCCCAGCATTTT,CASSIATNQPQHF
TRBD2,TRBJ2-2,few,TRBV11-2,TGTGCCAGCAGCCCAACCTCGGGACTAGCGGGGAACACCGGGGAGCTGTTTTTT,CASSPTSGLAGNTGELFF
NA,TRBJ1-1,NA,TRBV6-2/TRBV6-3,TGTGCCAGCAGTGCCCGGGGGAAGAACACTGAAGCTTTCTTT,CASSARGKNTEAFF
NA,TRBJ1-1,NA,TRBV7-8,TGTGCCAGCAGCCGAGCGGGACAGAACACTGAAGCTTTCTTT,CASSRAGQNTEAFF
NA,TRBJ2-1,few,TRBV5-1,TGCGCCAGCAGCTTCCTGGAGAACGACTTCGGCGATGAGCAGTTCTTC,CASSFLENDFGDEQFF
NA,TRBJ1-6,NA,TRBV11-2,TGTGCCAGCAGCCCCCCCGACAGGAATAATTCACCCCTCCACTTT,CASSPPDRNNSPLHF
NA,TRBJ1-2,NA,TRBV2,TGTGCCTCCGGGTCAGAATACTATGGCTACACCTTC,CASGSEYYGYTF
NA,TRBJ1-6,few,TRBV13,TGTGCCAGCAGCGGATTGACAGGCGATAATTCACCCCTCCACTTT,CASSGLTGDNSPLHF